This TCR beta chain was documented in a study of blood T cell repertoires in COVID-19. Study as a whole: Samples came from the United States, Italy and Spain, spanning acute and convalescent COVID-19.

Assay used: immunoSEQ multiplex PCR; TCRdb lists only in-frame clones, some missing. The sample has roughly 52,000 clones, 82% seen once. Seattle cases were enrolled at active infection and followed longitudinally. After removal of 5 bases from V and 2 bases from J, the junction contained 13 bases not matched to a gene. This CDR3 has 19 amino acids. CDR1 SGHVS and CDR2 FNYEAQ come from the germline V gene. The chain employs TRBV7-6 and TRBJ2-6, with TRBD1 matching over 9 bases. The sequenced sample was peripheral blood. The clonotype comes from an elderly man with COVID-19, enrolled during active disease. CDR3 nucleotide sequence: TGTGCCAGCAGCCGACCCTCGGGGACAGGGTTAGCTGGGGCCAACGTCCTGACTTTC. The encoded protein is CASSRPSGTGLAGANVLTF.